This T cell receptor (beta chain) is drawn from a study of blood T cell repertoires in COVID-19 (dated by TCRdb to 2018 to 2021). In terms of the full investigation: Samples from collaborators originated in the United States, Italy and Spain and spanned both the acute and convalescent phases of COVID-19. The material from the prospective study consisted of cDNA or gDNA derived from T cells, B-cell-depleted T cells, or PBMCs. Subjects who had been exposed to COVID-19, were actively infected with it, or had recovered from it provided the deeply sampled blood TCRbeta repertoires that made up the dataset. A freely available public database, intended as a resource for researchers studying the immune response to SARS-CoV-2, is where the repertoires were released. Samples were obtained from the ongoing ImmuneRACE study (first 160 participants) and from 1,254 subjects provided by 6 global collaborators. A de-identified subject ID, COVID-19 status, age in years and sex were almost always included in the sample metadata. Where available, HLA class I and class II types were obtained from metadata supplied by the sample provider rather than from assay-based typing. The investigation overall reported the following: Clinical and demographic metadata were provided uncurated, with the amount varying by source and participant.

Trimming removed 6 bases from V and 2 bases from J; the gene matches leave 8 bases unexplained. CDR1 and CDR2 were assigned from the germline V gene (reference sequence) as LNHDA and SQIVND. The CDR3 measures 15 amino acids from cysteine to phenylalanine. Of the read, only the CDR3 DNA is kept; its 45 bases are in frame from base 1. The immunoSEQ Assay, a bias-controlled multiplex PCR, was used to amplify TCRbeta CDR3 regions from genomic DNA. The original methods were these. The number of nucleated cells in each sample was estimated from the amplification of reference gene primers within the assay. To quantify the absolute abundance of each unique TCRbeta CDR3 rearrangement, sequence reads were collapsed and filtered. For each sample, productive Simpson clonality was calculated as the square root of Simpson's diversity index across productive rearrangements. Not all clones reach the TCRdb copy of this immuneACCESS table, which keeps in-frame sequences only. Checked studies attribute under half of the gap to unresolved V genes and leave the rest unexplained. The DNA was the basis for D and trimming; V, J and clone size are from that table. This sample is represented by about 160,000 clones; approximately 88% of them were singletons. The top ten clonotypes cover roughly 9.5% of the sample.

Collaborating institutions collected whole blood in K2EDTA tubes following their own protocols. For TCRbeta analysis, collaborator samples were shipped as frozen whole blood, as isolated PBMCs, or as DNA extracted from either sample type. This clone was seen more than once but under ten times. It lacks a known antigen. Base-call qualities are not available, and no considerably larger clone is one nucleotide away. The receptor comes from a woman aged 80 or over with active or convalescent COVID-19. The sample comprised peripheral blood. The chain links TRBV19 with TRBJ2-5, with TRBD1 identical over 8 junction bases. The DNA sequence follows: TGTGCCAGTAGGGAAGGACAGGGTTTACAAGAGACCCAGTACTTC. It translates to CASREGQGLQETQYF.